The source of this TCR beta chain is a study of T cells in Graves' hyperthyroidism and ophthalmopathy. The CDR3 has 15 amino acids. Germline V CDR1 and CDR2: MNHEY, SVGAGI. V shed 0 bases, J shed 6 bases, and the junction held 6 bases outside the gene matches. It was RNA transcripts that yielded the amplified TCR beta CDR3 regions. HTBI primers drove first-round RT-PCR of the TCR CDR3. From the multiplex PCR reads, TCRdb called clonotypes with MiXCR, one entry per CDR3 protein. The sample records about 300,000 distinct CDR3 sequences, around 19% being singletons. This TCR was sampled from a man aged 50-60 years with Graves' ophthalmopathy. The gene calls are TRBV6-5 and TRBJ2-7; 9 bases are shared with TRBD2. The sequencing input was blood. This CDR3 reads CASSYSDGTSSEQYF. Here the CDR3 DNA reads TGTGCCAGCAGTTACTCTGACGGGACTAGCTCCGAGCAGTACTTC.